The 10 T cell receptor beta chains presented below share a single source sample, sequenced in a study of T-cell memory formation after mild COVID-19. A single record per CDR3 protein comes from TCRdb applying MiXCR to the 5' RACE reads. The profile covers hundreds of thousands of distinct CDR3 sequences, with about a sixth appearing a single time and around 12% taken by the ten largest. The sequencing input was PBMCs or a T cell subset sorted from them (not recorded which). Every receptor here comes from an adult woman who had mild COVID-19 (a few samples of this study predate the infection). Cell type and time point are not known.

The chain combines TRBV10-3 with TRBJ2-7; D not certain. Germline CDR1 is ENHRY and CDR2 is SYGVKD. The CDR3 is 12 amino acids. V lost 0 bases and J lost 2, with 2 bases in between. DNA for the CDR3: TGTGCCATCAGTGAGTCACCCTACGAGCAGTACTTC. Translating it yields CAISESPYEQYF.

This clonotype showed up just a few times. The chain combines TRBV2 with TRBJ2-7, with 7 bases identical to TRBD2. Germline CDR1 and CDR2: SNHLY and FYNNEI. Trimming removed 6 bases from V and 0 bases from J; junction bases left unmatched: 8. This CDR3 is 15 amino acids long. CDR3 nucleotide sequence: TGTGCCAGCAGCGGTAAGCGGGGTGACTCCTACGAGCAGTACTTC. Amino acids: CASSGKRGDSYEQYF.

The chain combines TRBV21-1 with TRBJ2-1; TRBD1 reflects the table's D call only, with no check against the DNA. TRBV21-1 is listed as a pseudogene. CDR3 size: 15 residues. CDR3 loop: CASSRPGGRGNEQFF. Here the CDR3 DNA reads TGTGCCAGCAGCAGACCGGGGGGCCGGGGCAATGAGCAGTTCTTC.

On this clonotype itself: A junction end diverges from the germline sequence, so it may reflect a read error. The chain uses TRBV11-3 and TRBJ2-3; 10 bases line up with TRBD2. This CDR3 has 18 amino acids. The germline gives CDR1 SGHNT, CDR2 YENEEA. The CDR3, as DNA: TGTGCCAGCAGCTCCGGACTTAGCGGGAGGCGCTCGGCAGATACGAAGTATTTT. As protein: CASSSGLSGRRSADTKYF.

The V gene is TRBV25-1, the J gene TRBJ2-6, with 7 nucleotides matching TRBD1. Germline CDR1 MGHDK, CDR2 SYGVNS. The CDR3 has 17 amino acids. J lost 0 bases, V lost 6 bases, and 8 bases had no gene match. The CDR3 DNA is TGTGCCAGCAGCAAACAGGGGACCTACTCTGGGGCCAACGTCCTGACTTTC. Translation gives CASSKQGTYSGANVLTF.

The chain combines TRBV6-2 or TRBV6-3 with TRBJ2-1, with 8 nucleotides matching TRBD2. The germline CDR1 and CDR2 sequences are MNHEY and SVGEGT. J gave up 3 bases and V 2 bases, and 0 bases lay outside the gene matches. This CDR3 is built from 14 residues. The CDR3 is CASSYLAGYNEQFF. The CDR3 DNA follows: TGTGCCAGCAGTTACCTAGCGGGCTACAATGAGCAGTTCTTC.

This clonotype came up a few times. The chain uses TRBV20-1 and TRBJ2-7; 15 positions match TRBD2. CDR3 length: 16 amino acids. J was trimmed by 2 bases and V by 2 bases; bases with no gene match: 4. Germline-derived CDR1 and CDR2 are DFQATT and SNEGSKA (reference sequence). Here the CDR3 reads CSARSRTSGRAYEQYF. As DNA, the CDR3 is TGCAGTGCTAGATCCCGGACTAGCGGGAGGGCCTACGAGCAGTACTTC.

This clonotype was picked up one time. The chain recombines TRBV12-3 or TRBV12-4 with TRBJ1-1; D gene ambiguous. V was pared by 3 bases and J by 0 bases, with 17 bases between. CDR3 length: 17 amino acids. In DNA form, the CDR3 reads TGTGCCAGCAGTTTTCGGTCGTACAGCAATATGAACACTGAAGCTTTCTTT. Amino acid sequence: CASSFRSYSNMNTEAFF.

In its sample, this clonotype was seen a few times. The rearrangement links TRBV20-1 to TRBJ2-5, with 11 bases aligning to TRBD2. CDR1 and CDR2 from the germline V gene are DFQATT and SNEGSKA (reference sequence). V shed 4 bases and J 2 bases; nucleotides not matched to a gene: 6. This CDR3 is 15 amino acids long. The CDR3 reads CSAISGRVLQETQYF. The CDR3 DNA sequence: TGCAGTGCTATTAGCGGGAGGGTCCTTCAAGAGACCCAGTACTTC.

This clonotype was observed a handful of times. This chain uses TRBV5-1 with TRBJ2-3, with D possibly TRBD2 on 6 matching bases. The CDR3 extends over 15 amino acids. CDR1 and CDR2 (germline): SGHRS, YFSETQ. V lost 6 bases and J lost 1, with 15 bases in between. The CDR3 nucleotides read TGCGCCAGCACCCCGACGGGGGTGGGCACAGATACGCAGTATTTT. The encoded protein is CASTPTGVGTDTQYF.